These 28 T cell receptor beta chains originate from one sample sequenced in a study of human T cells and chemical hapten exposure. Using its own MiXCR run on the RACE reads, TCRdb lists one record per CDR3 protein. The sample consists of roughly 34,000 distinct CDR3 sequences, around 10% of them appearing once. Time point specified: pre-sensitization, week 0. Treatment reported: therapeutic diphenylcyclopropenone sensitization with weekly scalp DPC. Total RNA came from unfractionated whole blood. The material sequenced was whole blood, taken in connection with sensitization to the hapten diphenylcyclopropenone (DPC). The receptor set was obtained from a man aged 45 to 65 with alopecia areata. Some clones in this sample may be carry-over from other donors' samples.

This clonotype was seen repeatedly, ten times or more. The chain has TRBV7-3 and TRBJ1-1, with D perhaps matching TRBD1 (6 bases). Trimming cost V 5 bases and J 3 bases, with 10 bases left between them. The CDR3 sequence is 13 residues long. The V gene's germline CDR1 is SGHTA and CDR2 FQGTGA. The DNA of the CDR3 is TGTGCCAGCAGCATTCAGGGGTACACTGAAGCTTTCTTT. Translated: CASSIQGYTEAFF.

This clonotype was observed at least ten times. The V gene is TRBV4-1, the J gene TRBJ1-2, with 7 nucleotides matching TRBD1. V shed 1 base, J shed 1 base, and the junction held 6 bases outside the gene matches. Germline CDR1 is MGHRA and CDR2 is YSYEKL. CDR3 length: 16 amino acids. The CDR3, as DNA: TGCGCCAGCAGCCAAGCCGGGACAGATATTAACTATGGCTACACCTTC. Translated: CASSQAGTDINYGYTF.

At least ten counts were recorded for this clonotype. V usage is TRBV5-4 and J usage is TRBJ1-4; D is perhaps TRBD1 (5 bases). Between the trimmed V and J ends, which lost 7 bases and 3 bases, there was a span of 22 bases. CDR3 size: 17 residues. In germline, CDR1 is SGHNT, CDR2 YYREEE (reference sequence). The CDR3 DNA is TGTGCCAGCGGCCCTTACTATCCGGGGGACCCTAATGAAAAACTGTTTTTT. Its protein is CASGPYYPGDPNEKLFF.

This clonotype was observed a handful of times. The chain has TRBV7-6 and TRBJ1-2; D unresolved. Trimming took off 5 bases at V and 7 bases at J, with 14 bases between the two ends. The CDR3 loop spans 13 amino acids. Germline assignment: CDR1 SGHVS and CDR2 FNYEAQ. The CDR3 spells CASSASAQFGYTF. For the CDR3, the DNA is TGTGCCAGCAGCGCGTCGGCTCAGTTTGGCTACACCTTC. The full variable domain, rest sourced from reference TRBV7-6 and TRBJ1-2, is GAGVSQSPRYKVTKRGQDVALRCDPISGHVSLYWYRQALGQGPEFLTYFNYEAQQDKSGLPNDRFSAERPEGSISTLTIQRTEQRDSAMYRCASSASAQFGYTFGSGTRLTVV.

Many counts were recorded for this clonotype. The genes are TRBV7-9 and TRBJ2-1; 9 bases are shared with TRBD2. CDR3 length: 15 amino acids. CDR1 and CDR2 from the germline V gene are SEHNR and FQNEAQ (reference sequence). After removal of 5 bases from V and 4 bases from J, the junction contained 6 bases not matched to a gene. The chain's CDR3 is CASSTSGSEYNEQFF. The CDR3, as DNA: TGTGCCAGCAGCACTAGCGGGTCCGAATACAATGAGCAGTTCTTC. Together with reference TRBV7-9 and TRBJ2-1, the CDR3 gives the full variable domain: DTGVSQNPRHKITKRGQNVTFRCDPISEHNRLYWYRQTLGQGPEFLTYFQNEAQLEKSRLLSDRFSAERPKGSFSTLEIQRTEQGDSAMYLCASSTSGSEYNEQFFGPGTRLTVL.

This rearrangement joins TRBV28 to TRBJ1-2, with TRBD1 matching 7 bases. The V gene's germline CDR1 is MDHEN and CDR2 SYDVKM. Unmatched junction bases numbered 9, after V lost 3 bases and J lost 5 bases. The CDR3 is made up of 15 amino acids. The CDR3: CASSFVEGAVYGYTF. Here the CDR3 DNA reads TGTGCCAGCAGTTTCGTGGAGGGGGCGGTTTATGGCTACACCTTC.

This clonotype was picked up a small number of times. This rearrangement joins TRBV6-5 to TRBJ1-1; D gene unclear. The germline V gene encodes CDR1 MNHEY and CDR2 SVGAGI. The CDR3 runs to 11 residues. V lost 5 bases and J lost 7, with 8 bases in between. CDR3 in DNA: TGTGCCAGCAGTGACCGACTTGAAGCTTTCTTT. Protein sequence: CASSDRLEAFF.

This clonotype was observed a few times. The CDR3 bases are TGCAGTGCTAGAGATTCTCGGGCCCCGGATACGCAGTATTTT. Its translation is CSARDSRAPDTQYF. The V call is TRBV20-1, the J call TRBJ2-3; D gene ambiguous. Germline CDR1 reads DFQATT; CDR2 reads SNEGSKA (reference sequence). V was pared by 0 bases and J by 6 bases, with 13 bases between. The CDR3 length is 14 residues.

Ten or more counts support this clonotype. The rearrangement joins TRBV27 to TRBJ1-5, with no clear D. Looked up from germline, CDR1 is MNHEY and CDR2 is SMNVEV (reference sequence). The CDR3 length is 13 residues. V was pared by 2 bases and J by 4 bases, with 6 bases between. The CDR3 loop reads CASSLTENQPQHF. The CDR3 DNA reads TGTGCCAGCAGTTTAACGGAAAATCAGCCCCAGCATTTT.

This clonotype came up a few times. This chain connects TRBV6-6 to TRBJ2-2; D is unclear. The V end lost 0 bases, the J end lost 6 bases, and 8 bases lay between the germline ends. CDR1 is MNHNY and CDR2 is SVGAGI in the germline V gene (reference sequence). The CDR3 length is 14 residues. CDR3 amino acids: CASSYSKSSGELFF. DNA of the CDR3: TGTGCCAGCAGTTACTCGAAATCGTCCGGGGAGCTGTTTTTT.

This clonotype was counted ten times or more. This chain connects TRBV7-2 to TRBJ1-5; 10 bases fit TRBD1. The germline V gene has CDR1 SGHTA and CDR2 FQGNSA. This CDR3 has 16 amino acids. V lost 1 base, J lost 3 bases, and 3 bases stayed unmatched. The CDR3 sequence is CASSLGQGALNQPQHF. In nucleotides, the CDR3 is TGTGCCAGCAGCTTAGGACAGGGGGCACTCAATCAGCCCCAGCATTTT.

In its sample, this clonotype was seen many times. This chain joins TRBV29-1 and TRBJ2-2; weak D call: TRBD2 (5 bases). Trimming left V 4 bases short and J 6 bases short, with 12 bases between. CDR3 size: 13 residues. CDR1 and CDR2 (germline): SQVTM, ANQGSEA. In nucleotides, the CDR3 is TGCAGCGTTGTCACTAGACGGGCCGGGGAGCTGTTTTTT. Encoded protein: CSVVTRRAGELFF.

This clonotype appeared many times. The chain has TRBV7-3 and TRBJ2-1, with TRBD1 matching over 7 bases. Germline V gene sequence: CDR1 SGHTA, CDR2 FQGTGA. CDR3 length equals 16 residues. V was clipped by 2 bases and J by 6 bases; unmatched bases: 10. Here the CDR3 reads CASSLGRGPRSNEQFF. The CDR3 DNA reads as TGTGCCAGCAGCTTAGGTAGGGGGCCCCGGTCCAATGAGCAGTTCTTC.

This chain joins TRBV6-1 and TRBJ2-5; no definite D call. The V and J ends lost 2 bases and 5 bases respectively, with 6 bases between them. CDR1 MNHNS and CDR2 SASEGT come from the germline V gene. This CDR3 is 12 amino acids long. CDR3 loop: CASSETRETQYF. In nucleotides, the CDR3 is TGTGCCAGCAGTGAAACGAGGGAGACCCAGTACTTC.

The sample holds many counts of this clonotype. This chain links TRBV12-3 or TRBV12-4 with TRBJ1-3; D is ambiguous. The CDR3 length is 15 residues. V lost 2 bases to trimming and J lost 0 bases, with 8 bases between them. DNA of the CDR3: TGTGCCAGCAGTTTACAGTCGAGCTCTGGAAACACCATATATTTT. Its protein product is CASSLQSSSGNTIYF.

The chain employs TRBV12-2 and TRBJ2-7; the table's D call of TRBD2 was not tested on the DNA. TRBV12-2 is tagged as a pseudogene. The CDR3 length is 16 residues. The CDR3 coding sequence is TGTGCAAGTCGCCCCGGACTAGCGGGAGGCCATGGGGAGCAGTACTTC. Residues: CASRPGLAGGHGEQYF.

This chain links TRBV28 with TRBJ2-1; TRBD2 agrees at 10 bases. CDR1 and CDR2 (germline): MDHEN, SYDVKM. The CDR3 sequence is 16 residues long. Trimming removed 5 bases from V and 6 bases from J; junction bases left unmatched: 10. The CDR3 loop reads CASSIRSSGSLNEQFF. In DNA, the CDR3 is TGTGCCAGCAGTATAAGGTCTAGCGGGAGTCTCAATGAGCAGTTCTTC.

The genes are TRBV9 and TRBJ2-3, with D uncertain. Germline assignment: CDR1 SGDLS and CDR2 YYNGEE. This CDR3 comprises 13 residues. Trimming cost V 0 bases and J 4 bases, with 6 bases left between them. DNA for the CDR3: TGTGCCAGCAGCGTAGGCGGCCCAGATACGCAGTATTTT. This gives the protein CASSVGGPDTQYF.

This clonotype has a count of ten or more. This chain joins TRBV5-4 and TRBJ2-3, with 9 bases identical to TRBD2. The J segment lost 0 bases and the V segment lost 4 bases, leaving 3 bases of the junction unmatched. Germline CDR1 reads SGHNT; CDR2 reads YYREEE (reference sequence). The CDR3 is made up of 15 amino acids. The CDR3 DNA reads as TGTGCCAGCAGCCTGACTAGCGGAAGCACAGATACGCAGTATTTT. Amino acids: CASSLTSGSTDTQYF.

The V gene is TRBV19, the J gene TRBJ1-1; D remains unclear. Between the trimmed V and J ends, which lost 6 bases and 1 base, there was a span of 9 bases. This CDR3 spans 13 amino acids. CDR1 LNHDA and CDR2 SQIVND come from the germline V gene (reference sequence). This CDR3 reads CASSPDGNTEAFF. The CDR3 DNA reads TGTGCCAGTAGCCCGGACGGGAACACTGAAGCTTTCTTT.

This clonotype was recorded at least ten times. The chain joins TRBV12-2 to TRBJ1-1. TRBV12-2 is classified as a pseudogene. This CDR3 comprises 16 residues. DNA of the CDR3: TGTGCAAGTCGCTTAGAAGGGGCCATCCAACTCGCTGAAGCTTTCTTT. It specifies CASRLEGAIQLAEAFF.

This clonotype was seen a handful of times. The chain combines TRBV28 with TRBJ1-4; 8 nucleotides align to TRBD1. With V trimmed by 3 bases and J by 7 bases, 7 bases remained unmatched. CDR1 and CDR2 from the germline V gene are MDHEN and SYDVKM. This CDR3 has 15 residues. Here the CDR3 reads CASSFPTGAGEKLFF. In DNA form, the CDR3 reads TGTGCCAGCAGTTTCCCGACAGGGGCTGGTGAAAAACTGTTTTTT.

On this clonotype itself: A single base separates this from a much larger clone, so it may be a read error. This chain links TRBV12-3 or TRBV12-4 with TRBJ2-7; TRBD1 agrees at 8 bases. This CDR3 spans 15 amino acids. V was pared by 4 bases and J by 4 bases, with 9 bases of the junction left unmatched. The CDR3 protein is CASSSRVRGRYEQYF. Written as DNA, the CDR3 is TGTGCCAGCAGTTCCCGGGTCAGGGGGCGGTACGAGCAGTACTTC.

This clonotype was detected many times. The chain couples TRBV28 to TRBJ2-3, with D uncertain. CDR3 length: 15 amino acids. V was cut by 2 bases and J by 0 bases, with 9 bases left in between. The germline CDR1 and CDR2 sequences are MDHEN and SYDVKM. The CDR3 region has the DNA TGTGCCAGCAGTTTAAAAATTACTAGCACAGATACGCAGTATTTT. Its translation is CASSLKITSTDTQYF.

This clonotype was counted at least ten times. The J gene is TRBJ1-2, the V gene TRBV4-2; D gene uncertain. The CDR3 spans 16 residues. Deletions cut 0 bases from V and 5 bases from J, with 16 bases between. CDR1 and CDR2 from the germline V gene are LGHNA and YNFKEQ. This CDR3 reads CASSQEVEEPGYGYTF. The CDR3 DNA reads TGTGCCAGCAGCCAAGAAGTGGAGGAACCGGGGTATGGCTACACCTTC.

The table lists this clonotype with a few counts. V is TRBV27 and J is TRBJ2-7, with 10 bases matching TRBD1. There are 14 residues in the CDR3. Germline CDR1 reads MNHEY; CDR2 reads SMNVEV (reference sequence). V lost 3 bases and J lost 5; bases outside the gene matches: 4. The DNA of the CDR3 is TGTGCCAGCAGTTTCGGGACAGGGGTAAACGAGCAGTACTTC. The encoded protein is CASSFGTGVNEQYF.

For the CDR3, the DNA is TGCAGCGTTGAATCAGGGAGGGGAGCTTTCTTT. Its protein product is CSVESGRGAFF. This rearrangement joins TRBV29-1 to TRBJ1-1, with a weak D call TRBD1 (5 bases). V lost 2 bases, J lost 10 bases, and 11 bases lay in between. There are 11 residues in the CDR3. CDR1 SQVTM and CDR2 ANQGSEA come from the germline V gene.

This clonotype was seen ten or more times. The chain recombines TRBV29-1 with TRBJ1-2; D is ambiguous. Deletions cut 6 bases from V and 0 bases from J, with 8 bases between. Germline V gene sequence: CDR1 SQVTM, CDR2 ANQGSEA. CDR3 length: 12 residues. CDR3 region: CSVLDPNYGYTF. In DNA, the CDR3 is TGCAGCGTCTTGGACCCTAACTATGGCTACACCTTC.